This T cell receptor (beta chain) was profiled in a study of graft-versus-host responses after intestinal transplantation. The time point here: postoperative day 105 after intestinal transplantation (dayNNNN = postoperative day). Only in-frame clones appear in the TCRdb table, and some are missing; sequencing was by immunoSEQ multiplex PCR. The data show more than 10,000 clones, roughly 92% seen once. CDR3 size: 14 residues. Germline V gives CDR1 PRHDT, CDR2 FYEKMQ (reference sequence). V lost 5 bases, J lost 3 bases, and 12 bases lay in between. Sequenced material: PBMCs, taken 105 days after intestinal transplantation. This rearrangement joins TRBV13 to TRBJ2-3; tentative D call: TRBD2 (6 bases). This clonotype was sampled from a human patient who received an intestinal transplant, so some T cells may come from the graft donor. CDR3 amino acids: CASSAGGRTDTQYF. Written as DNA, the CDR3 is TGTGCCAGCAGCGCCGGAGGGCGAACAGATACGCAGTATTTT.